The 21 T cell receptor beta chains below were found in one sample sequenced in a study of T-cell reconstitution after alpha-beta-depleted transplantation in children (dated by TCRdb to between 2015 and 2016). This sample's treatment or condition label indicates: allogeneic hematopoietic cell transplantation with graft depleted of TCRalphabeta T cells and CD19 B cells. The method was PCR. Sequencing was carried out with an Illumina HiSeq 2500. To normalize quantification of the TCRbeta repertoire, the TCR libraries were built with molecular barcoding that relied on unique molecular identifiers. TCRdb's own reprocessing of the public reads used fastp at Q25 and MiXCR and kept productive beta chains. Each CDR3 protein appears once, grouped with its most common genes and DNA. In all, the sample holds 800,000 to 1,000,000 distinct CDR3 sequences, and about 29% of those were seen once. Over 25% of the sample comes from the top ten.

The sequencing here drew on PBMCs, mostly from graft donor cells, taken 360 days after TCRalphabeta/CD19-depleted stem cell transplant. These TCRs come from a boy in the first two years of life who had a stem cell transplant for SCID, so the T cells may come from the graft donor.

As for this clonotype: Relative to the germline gene, one junction end is altered; a read error may explain this. V usage is TRBV11-2 and J usage is TRBJ2-3, with D possibly matching TRBD1 (6 bases). This CDR3 spans 15 amino acids. Germline values: CDR1 SGHAT, CDR2 FQNNGV. Written as DNA, the CDR3 is TGTGCCAGCAGCTTACTGATTGGGGGCACCGATACGCAGTATTTT. Residues: CASSLLIGGTDTQYF.

This clonotype was detected only a few times. The chain couples TRBV3-1 to TRBJ2-1, with TRBD2 identical over 7 bases. Germline V CDR1 and CDR2: LGHDT, YNNKEL (reference sequence). CDR3 length equals 12 residues. Trimming took 1 base from V and 12 from J; bases not matched to a gene: 3. CDR3 coding DNA: TGTGCCAGCAGCCAAGGTTGGGGGGGGCAGTTCTTC. Translating it yields CASSQGWGGQFF.

The sample holds a few counts of this clonotype. The chain couples TRBV29-1 to TRBJ2-7; no definite D call. The CDR3 length is 12 residues. Per the germline V gene, CDR1 is SQVTM and CDR2 is ANQGSEA. Trimming took 3 bases from V and 2 from J, leaving 8 bases between them. The CDR3 nucleotides read TGCAGCGTTGAGACTGATACCTACGAGCAGTACTTC. This translates into CSVETDTYEQYF.

This clonotype was detected a few times. V gene TRBV28 combines with J gene TRBJ1-1; D possibly corresponds to TRBD1 (6 bases). Trimming left V 6 bases short and J 0 bases short, with 14 bases between. The CDR3 extends over 15 amino acids. CDR1 MDHEN and CDR2 SYDVKM come from the germline V gene. CDR3 bases: TGTGCCAGCAGCCCCTGGGCAGGGGTGAACACTGAAGCTTTCTTT. Protein sequence: CASSPWAGVNTEAFF.

This clonotype was observed once. The rearrangement links TRBV19 to TRBJ2-1; 8 bases line up with TRBD2. The trim removed 5 bases at V and 10 bases at J, leaving 7 bases unmatched. From germline, CDR1 is LNHDA and CDR2 SQIVND (reference sequence). The CDR3 has 13 amino acids. The CDR3 DNA reads as TGTGCCAGTAGTGCCTCTCGGGGGGGAGAGCAGTTCTTC. This translates into CASSASRGGEQFF.

This clonotype was seen a handful of times. This chain connects TRBV20-1 to TRBJ2-7; 7 positions match TRBD1. The germline gives CDR1 DFQATT, CDR2 SNEGSKA (reference sequence). The J segment lost 4 bases and the V segment lost 0 bases, leaving 6 bases of the junction unmatched. This CDR3 has 14 residues. CDR3 nucleotide sequence: TGCAGTGCTAGAGAGACAGGGTCATCTTACGAGCAGTACTTC. Translation: CSARETGSSYEQYF.

This clonotype occurred a few times. In DNA form, the CDR3 reads TGCAGTGCTAGGGGGACGGGAGAGCAGTTCTTC. Translating gives CSARGTGEQFF. The J gene is TRBJ2-1, the V gene TRBV20-1; D is perhaps TRBD1 or TRBD2 (5 bases each). The CDR3 consists of 11 residues. Germline CDR1 is DFQATT and CDR2 is SNEGSKA (reference sequence). V dropped 3 bases and J dropped 10 bases, with 10 bases sitting between them.

This clonotype appeared a few times. This rearrangement joins TRBV4-2 to TRBJ2-3; 9 bases match TRBD1. CDR3 length: 15 residues. After removal of 5 bases from V and 6 bases from J, the junction contained 9 bases not matched to a gene. Germline V CDR1 and CDR2: LGHNA, YNFKEQ. The CDR3 reads CASSTRDREADTQYF. The CDR3 bases are TGTGCCAGCAGCACCCGGGACAGGGAGGCCGATACGCAGTATTTT.

This clonotype turned up a few times. The chain has TRBV20-1 and TRBJ1-1; D is uncertain. This CDR3 has 14 residues. V was shortened by 0 bases and J by 5 bases, with 13 bases between the two germline ends. In germline, CDR1 is DFQATT, CDR2 SNEGSKA (reference sequence). This CDR3 reads CSARDPRAGTEAFF. DNA of the CDR3: TGCAGTGCTAGAGATCCGAGGGCGGGTACTGAAGCTTTCTTT.

The CDR3 spells CASSQESARGETQYF. In DNA form, the CDR3 reads TGTGCCAGCAGCCAAGAGTCGGCTAGGGGCGAGACCCAGTACTTC. The rearrangement links TRBV4-2 to TRBJ2-5; possibly TRBD1 for D (5 bases). The ends were cut back, 0 bases at V and 5 bases at J, with 13 bases in the middle. The V gene's germline CDR1 is LGHNA and CDR2 YNFKEQ. The CDR3 has 15 amino acids.

There are many counts of this clonotype. The chain is built from TRBV24-1 and TRBJ2-1; maybe TRBD1 (6 bases). V lost 4 bases and J lost 6, with 12 bases in between. The CDR3 sequence is 14 residues long. From germline, CDR1 is KGHDR and CDR2 SFDVKD. The CDR3 DNA reads TGTGCCACCAGTGAAACCGACAGGCGCAATGAGCAGTTCTTC. Residues: CATSETDRRNEQFF.

The chain uses TRBV20-1 and TRBJ1-5, with TRBD1 identical over 8 bases. Germline V gene sequence: CDR1 DFQATT, CDR2 SNEGSKA (reference sequence). V shed 4 bases and J 7 bases; nucleotides not matched to a gene: 12. The CDR3 covers 15 residues. The CDR3, as DNA: TGCAGTGCTAAGAGGACGGCGGACAGGGTGCAGCCCCAGCATTTT. It codes for CSAKRTADRVQPQHF.

Ten or more counts support this clonotype. This chain joins TRBV7-8 and TRBJ2-5, with 12 bases aligning to TRBD2. V shed 1 base, J shed 4 bases, and the junction held 4 bases outside the gene matches. The germline gives CDR1 SGHVS, CDR2 FQNEAQ. The CDR3 is made up of 16 amino acids. CDR3 region: CASSLVLAGGRETQYF. In DNA form, the CDR3 reads TGTGCCAGCAGCTTAGTCCTAGCGGGGGGGAGAGAGACCCAGTACTTC. Full variable domain (missing parts from reference TRBV7-8 and TRBJ2-5): GAGVSQSPRYKVAKRGQDVALRCDPISGHVSLFWYQQALGQGPEFLTYFQNEAQLDKSGLPSDRFFAERPEGSVSTLKIQRTQQEDSAVYLCASSLVLAGGRETQYFGPGTRLLVL.

The V gene is TRBV3-1, the J gene TRBJ2-2, with D perhaps TRBD2 (5 bases). The CDR3 covers 15 residues. V lost 0 bases, J lost 6 bases, and 11 bases lay in between. Germline CDR1 reads LGHDT; CDR2 reads YNNKEL (reference sequence). The CDR3 DNA follows: TGTGCCAGCAGCCAAGAGGCCCAGGAGGCCGGGGAGCTGTTTTTT. This encodes CASSQEAQEAGELFF. Drawing the rest from reference TRBV3-1 and TRBJ2-2, the complete variable domain is DTAVSQTPKYLVTQMGNDKSIKCEQNLGHDTMYWYKQDSKKFLKIMFSYNNKELIINETVPNRFSPKSPDKAHLNLHINSLELGDSAVYFCASSQEAQEAGELFFGEGSRLTVL.

This clonotype showed up just a few times. V and J are TRBV29-1 and TRBJ2-1, with D perhaps TRBD1 (5 bases). CDR1 is SQVTM and CDR2 is ANQGSEA in the germline V gene. Trimming took off 3 bases at V and 4 bases at J, with 10 bases between the two ends. The CDR3 is 13 amino acids. CDR3 DNA: TGCAGCGTTGATGGGGCCGGGTACAATGAGCAGTTCTTC. The encoded protein is CSVDGAGYNEQFF.

This clonotype was seen a single time. V usage is TRBV7-6 and J usage is TRBJ2-2; D possibly uses TRBD1 or TRBD2 (7 bases each). Germline values: CDR1 SGHVS, CDR2 FNYEAQ. The CDR3 is made up of 15 amino acids. V dropped 5 bases and J dropped 3 bases, with 13 bases sitting between them. CDR3 sequence reads: CASSVAGGDTGELFF. CDR3 in DNA: TGTGCCAGCAGCGTGGCAGGGGGGGACACCGGGGAGCTGTTTTTT. Drawing the rest from reference TRBV7-6 and TRBJ2-2, the complete variable domain is GAGVSQSPRYKVTKRGQDVALRCDPISGHVSLYWYRQALGQGPEFLTYFNYEAQQDKSGLPNDRFSAERPEGSISTLTIQRTEQRDSAMYRCASSVAGGDTGELFFGEGSRLTVL.

This clonotype was counted only a few times. The J gene is TRBJ1-4, the V gene TRBV3-1, with TRBD1 identical over 7 bases. In germline, CDR1 is LGHDT, CDR2 YNNKEL (reference sequence). Germline trimming cut 3 bases from V and 8 bases from J; bases unmatched to any gene: 6. This CDR3 has 14 residues. The chain's CDR3 is CASSHSPGQEKLFF. The DNA for the CDR3 is TGTGCCAGCAGCCATAGTCCGGGACAGGAAAAACTGTTTTTT.

V is TRBV5-1 and J is TRBJ2-1; 9 bases match TRBD1. The germline V gene encodes CDR1 SGHRS and CDR2 YFSETQ. The CDR3 spans 16 residues. Losses at the gene ends were 0 bases for V and 12 bases for J; bases not matched to a gene: 13. The DNA of the CDR3 is TGCGCCAGCAGCTTGGTCACAGGGGGCACCACAATGGTGCAGTTCTTC. As protein: CASSLVTGGTTMVQFF.

This clonotype was seen more than once but under ten times. The chain links TRBV7-2 to TRBJ2-1; 7 bases fit TRBD2. V gave up 0 bases and J gave up 10 bases; unmatched junction bases: 9. This CDR3 has 15 amino acids. Germline loops: CDR1 SGHTA, CDR2 FQGNSA. CDR3 loop: CASSLAPGLRWEQFF. In nucleotides, the CDR3 is TGTGCCAGCAGCTTAGCGCCGGGACTAAGGTGGGAGCAGTTCTTC.

There are a few counts of this clonotype. J is TRBJ2-2 and V is TRBV15; 10 nucleotides line up with TRBD2. With 2 bases clipped from V and 8 bases from J, the junction kept 11 bases outside the gene matches. CDR1 is LNHNV, CDR2 YYDKDF, per germline (reference sequence). The CDR3 sequence is 17 residues long. In nucleotides, the CDR3 is TGTGCCACCAGCAGAACTAGCGGGACTAGCGAAGCTGGGGAGCTGTTTTTT. Residues: CATSRTSGTSEAGELFF.

This clonotype was recorded a few times. The J gene is TRBJ2-7, the V gene TRBV5-1; no reliable D call. This CDR3 is built from 14 residues. Trimming pared 4 bases from V and 3 bases from J, leaving 14 bases between. The germline V gene has CDR1 SGHRS and CDR2 YFSETQ. Here the CDR3 reads CASSPKDGYYEQYF. As DNA, the CDR3 is TGCGCCAGCAGCCCCAAAGACGGGTACTACGAGCAGTACTTC.